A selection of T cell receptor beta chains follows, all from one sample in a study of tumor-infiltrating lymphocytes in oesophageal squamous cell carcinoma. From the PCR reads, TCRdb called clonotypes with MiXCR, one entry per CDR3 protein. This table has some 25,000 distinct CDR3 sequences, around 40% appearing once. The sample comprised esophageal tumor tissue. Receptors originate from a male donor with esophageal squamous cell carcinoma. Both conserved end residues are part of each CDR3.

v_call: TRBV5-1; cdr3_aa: CASSLRDSSSGANVLTF
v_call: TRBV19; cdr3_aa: CASSIAFPEQFF
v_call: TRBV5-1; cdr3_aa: CASKDGGTDTQYF
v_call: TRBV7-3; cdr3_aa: CASSSLLTDTQYF
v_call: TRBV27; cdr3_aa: CASSLDKGKNQPQHF
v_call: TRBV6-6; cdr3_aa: CASSLLAGYNEQFF
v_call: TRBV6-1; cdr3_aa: CASSWQGVGETQYF
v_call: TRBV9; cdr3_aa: CASSAGTEDQETQYF
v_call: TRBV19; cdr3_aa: CASSPLAGGFYEQFF
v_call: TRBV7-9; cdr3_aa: CASSLSGGNQPQHF
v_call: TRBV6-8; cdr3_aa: CASRTGGGTDTQYF
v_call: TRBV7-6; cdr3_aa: CASSSGLAGAWGNEQFF
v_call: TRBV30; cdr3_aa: CAWSGDGETQYF
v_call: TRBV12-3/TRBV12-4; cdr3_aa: CASSLAGGPVKAEQFF
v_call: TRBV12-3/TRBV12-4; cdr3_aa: CASSLSLMGGQGENEQFF
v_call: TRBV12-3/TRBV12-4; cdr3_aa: CASRPRTASNYGYTF
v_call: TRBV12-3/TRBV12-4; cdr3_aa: CASSSIRETQYF
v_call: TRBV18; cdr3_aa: CASSRGQGMNTEAFF
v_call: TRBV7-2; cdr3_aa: CASSTYRGQTNYGYTF
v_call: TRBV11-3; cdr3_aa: CASSLQLGLAGGPPYEQYF
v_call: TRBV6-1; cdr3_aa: CASRALGGGADTQYF
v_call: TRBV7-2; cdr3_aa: CASSLGPGAGTGIDTQYF
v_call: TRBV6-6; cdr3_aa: CASSYDQYSRNEQFF
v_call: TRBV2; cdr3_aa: CASSGAGANVLTF
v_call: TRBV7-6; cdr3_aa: CASSLAPSQGPTQRGYTF
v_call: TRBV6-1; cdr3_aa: CASRLQENHYGYTF
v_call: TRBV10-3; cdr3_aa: CAIRGGGIQETQYF
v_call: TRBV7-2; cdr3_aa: CASSLSEQGVSEQYF
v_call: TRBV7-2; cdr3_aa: CASRGLGAGNEKLFF
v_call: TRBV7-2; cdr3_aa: CASSLGTEYEQYF
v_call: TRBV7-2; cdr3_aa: CASSSGLGYYEQYF
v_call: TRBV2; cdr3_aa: CASSAGPGGTQYF
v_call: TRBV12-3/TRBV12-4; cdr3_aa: CASTWDRADIQYF
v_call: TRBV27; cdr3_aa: CASRQGGDTQYF
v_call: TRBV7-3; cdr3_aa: CASSLGSTYGYTF
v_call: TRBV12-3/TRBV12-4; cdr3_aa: CASSTTENYGYTF
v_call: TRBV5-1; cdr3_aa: CASSAGQPEGYGYTF
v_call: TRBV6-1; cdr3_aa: CASSEEVFSPLHF
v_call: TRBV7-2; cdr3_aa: CASKSTNTRGNEQFF
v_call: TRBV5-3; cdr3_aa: CASSLGLAKNIQYF
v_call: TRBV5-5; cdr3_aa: CASSLSTDRTYNEQFF
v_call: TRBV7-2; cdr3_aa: CASSFSSGGSYF
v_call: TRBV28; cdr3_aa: CASSFGRMNTEAFF
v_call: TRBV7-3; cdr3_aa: CASSLDGGVQETQYF
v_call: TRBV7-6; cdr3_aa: CASSWDRFSYEQYF
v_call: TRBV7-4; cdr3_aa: CASSLDRDTQYF
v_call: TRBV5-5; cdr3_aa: CASSRGGGTNTEAFF
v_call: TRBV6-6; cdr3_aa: CASSYRGARYNEQFF
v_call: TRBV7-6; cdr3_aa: CASSLFGDRGEQFF
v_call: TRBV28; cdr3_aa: CASSLSPGQGSGYTF
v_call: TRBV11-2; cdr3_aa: CASSSRLAGLSYEQYF